This T cell receptor (beta chain) was profiled in a study of identical twins. Many counts were recorded for this clonotype. The antigen remains unidentified. Study-level findings and limits: Not following the same donors, the study drew its conclusions from cross-sectional statistical analysis.

TCRdb called the 5' RACE reads again in MiXCR, with one record for every CDR3 protein. This table holds 700,000 or so distinct CDR3 sequences, 8.6% found once. This same sample was also taken into another study, of yellow fever vaccine responses in identical twins.

The sequence was collected from a young woman in good health. What was sequenced was PBMCs.

The CDR3 DNA reads as TGTGCCAGCAGCTTAGCGGTGGGAGTGGGAACAGATACGCAGTATTTT. Protein sequence: CASSLAVGVGTDTQYF. This sequence joins TRBV7-9 and TRBJ2-3; D might be TRBD2 (5 bases). Per germline, CDR1 SEHNR and CDR2 FQNEAQ (reference sequence). Trimming shortened V by 0 bases and J by 3 bases, and 13 bases separated the two germline ends. This CDR3 is built from 16 residues.